Here is one T cell receptor (beta chain) with its context. This sample is part of a study of CD8+ T cells in alopecia areata. Background on the study: Those treated were given oral tofacitinib at 5 to 10 mg twice daily.

This CDR3 comprises 12 residues. Germline V lookup: CDR1 SGHVS, CDR2 FQNEAQ. Trimming left V 2 bases short and J 5 bases short, with 6 bases between. cDNA prepared by RNA extraction and subsequent reverse transcription served as the template for sequencing. Assay used: immunoSEQ multiplex PCR; TCRdb lists only in-frame clones, some missing. The sample includes a few hundred thousand clones, about two fifths of them seen just once. Sample treatment: oral pan-JAK inhibitor, 5-10 mg twice daily. The material was CD4+ T cells sorted from blood, obtained around week 30, from a patient treated with tofacitinib. This chain joins TRBV7-8 and TRBJ1-2; D is unresolved. The sequence was collected from a human donor with alopecia areata. CDR3 nucleotides: TGTGCCAGCAGCTTAAGCGGATATGGCTACACCTTC. Amino acids: CASSLSGYGYTF.